The 17 T cell receptor beta chains below were found in one sample sequenced in a study of cytomegalovirus exposure and HLA in healthy donors. PCR was performed using 60 Vbeta and 13 Jbeta primers. Profiling relied on immunoSEQ multiplex PCR, and the TCRdb table lists in-frame clones only, not all of them. The data contain 100,000 to 150,000 clones, about 76% of them singletons. Sequencing input: PBMCs. Source of these receptors: a man in his forties in good health and CMV-seropositive.

This chain links TRBV28 with TRBJ1-2; 8 bases are shared with TRBD1. Germline values: CDR1 MDHEN, CDR2 SYDVKM. Trimming took 8 bases from V and 4 from J; bases not matched to a gene: 6. The CDR3 covers 13 residues. Here the CDR3 reads CASGTGGLYGYTF. The CDR3 region has the DNA TGTGCCAGCGGGACAGGCGGACTCTATGGCTACACCTTC.

The chain links TRBV15 to TRBJ1-5; 9 bases map to TRBD1. The junction had 1 base not matched to a gene; V was cut back by 8 bases and J by 5 bases. Germline V lookup: CDR1 LNHNV, CDR2 YYDKDF (reference sequence). This CDR3 comprises 12 residues. The DNA of the CDR3 is TGTGCCACCGGACAGGGGTATCAGCCCCAGCATTTT. Translation gives CATGQGYQPQHF.

In regard to this clone: Mismatch with germline at one junction end may stem from a read error. The chain has TRBV6-5 and TRBJ2-3; D unresolved. The CDR3 is 15 amino acids. Germline V CDR1 and CDR2: MNHEY, SVGAGI. The CDR3 protein is CASRYAAADTDTQYF. The CDR3 DNA reads TGTGCCAGCCGTTATGCAGCCGCGGACACAGATACGCAGTATTTT.

V gene TRBV7-8 combines with J gene TRBJ2-1; 8 nucleotides agree with TRBD2. V shed 4 bases, J shed 6 bases, and the junction held 11 bases outside the gene matches. Germline V gene data show CDR1 as SGHVS and CDR2 as FQNEAQ. The CDR3 extends over 16 amino acids. The CDR3 region is CASSSPGLVLVNEQFF. CDR3 DNA sequence: TGTGCCAGCAGCTCCCCGGGACTAGTGTTAGTCAATGAGCAGTTCTTC. Combining the CDR3 with reference TRBV7-8 and TRBJ2-1 gives the whole variable domain GAGVSQSPRYKVAKRGQDVALRCDPISGHVSLFWYQQALGQGPEFLTYFQNEAQLDKSGLPSDRFFAERPEGSVSTLKIQRTQQEDSAVYLCASSSPGLVLVNEQFFGPGTRLTVL.

The V and J genes are TRBV6-5 and TRBJ1-2, with unresolved D. The CDR3 has 15 amino acids. V dropped 3 bases and J dropped 1 base, with 12 bases sitting between them. The germline V gene has CDR1 MNHEY and CDR2 SVGAGI. The DNA of the CDR3 is TGTGCCAGCAGTTATGCCGAGGGTATTAACTATGGCTACACCTTC. Its translation: CASSYAEGINYGYTF.

V is TRBV28 and J is TRBJ1-5; TRBD1 might be the D (5 bases). CDR1 MDHEN and CDR2 SYDVKM come from the germline V gene. Trimming shortened V by 8 bases and J by 7 bases, and 12 bases separated the two germline ends. CDR3 length equals 12 residues. The CDR3 sequence: CASGSQGQPQHF. The CDR3 region has the DNA TGTGCCAGCGGCTCCCAGGGACAGCCCCAGCATTTT.

The DNA for the CDR3 is TGTGCCAGCAGTCCGTGGGGACTAAACTATGGCTACACCTTC. Its protein is CASSPWGLNYGYTF. The chain couples TRBV7-8 to TRBJ1-2; D is perhaps TRBD1 (5 bases). CDR3 length: 14 amino acids. The ends were cut back, 6 bases at V and 2 bases at J, with 13 bases in the middle. The germline V gene encodes CDR1 SGHVS and CDR2 FQNEAQ.

This sequence joins TRBV7-9 and TRBJ2-7, with D possibly TRBD2 on 7 matching bases. Per germline, CDR1 SEHNR and CDR2 FQNEAQ (reference sequence). V lost 4 bases and J lost 2, with 15 bases in between. The length of the CDR3 is 15 residues. Here the CDR3 DNA reads TGTGCCAGCAGCTACCTATGGGGGGGGCCCTACGAGCAGTACTTC. It encodes CASSYLWGGPYEQYF.

The chain employs TRBV4-2 and TRBJ2-7; 7 bases fit TRBD1. V lost 1 base and J lost 3; bases outside the gene matches: 6. CDR1 is LGHNA, CDR2 YNFKEQ, per germline. This CDR3 has 15 residues. The CDR3 reads CASSQGGQSHYEQYF. In nucleotides, the CDR3 is TGTGCCAGCAGCCAAGGGGGACAGTCTCACTACGAGCAGTACTTC.

This rearrangement joins TRBV19 to TRBJ2-7, with 7 bases aligning to TRBD1. The CDR3 is 13 residues long. CDR1 is LNHDA, CDR2 SQIVND, per germline (reference sequence). V was pared by 5 bases and J by 1 base, with 2 bases of the junction left unmatched. CDR3 residues: CASSLQGSYEQYF. The CDR3 coding sequence is TGTGCCAGTAGTTTACAGGGGTCCTACGAGCAGTACTTC. The whole variable domain, filled in from reference TRBV19 and TRBJ2-7, reads DGGITQSPKYLFRKEGQNVTLSCEQNLNHDAMYWYRQDPGQGLRLIYYSQIVNDFQKGDIAEGYSVSREKKESFPLTVTSAQKNPTAFYLCASSLQGSYEQYFGPGTRLTVT.

This chain joins TRBV7-2 and TRBJ2-3, with 7 bases matching TRBD1. V gave up 2 bases and J gave up 3 bases; unmatched junction bases: 5. CDR1 is SGHTA and CDR2 is FQGNSA in the germline V gene. The CDR3 is 15 amino acids. This CDR3 reads CASSLKGAVTDTQYF. In DNA, the CDR3 is TGTGCCAGCAGCTTAAAGGGGGCCGTTACAGATACGCAGTATTTT.

This sequence joins TRBV18 and TRBJ2-7; 10 bases are shared with TRBD2. The length of the CDR3 is 19 residues. V lost 2 bases, J lost 0 bases, and 13 bases stayed unmatched. Germline assignment: CDR1 KGHSH and CDR2 LQKENI. CDR3 region: CASSPSLASGGLSSYEQYF. CDR3 nucleotides: TGTGCCAGCTCACCATCCTTAGCTAGCGGGGGACTAAGCTCCTACGAGCAGTACTTC. The full variable domain, completed using reference TRBV18 and TRBJ2-7, is NAGVMQNPRHLVRRRGQEARLRCSPMKGHSHVYWYRQLPEEGLKFMVYLQKENIIDESGMPKERFSAEFPKEGPSILRIQQVVRGDSAAYFCASSPSLASGGLSSYEQYFGPGTRLTVT.

This clone appeared a single time. The CDR3 sequence: CASSQGTGTYEQYF. CDR3 DNA sequence: TGTGCCAGCAGCCAAGGGACAGGAACCTACGAGCAGTACTTC. The rearrangement links TRBV14 to TRBJ2-7; 7 bases match TRBD1. Germline assignment: CDR1 SGHDN and CDR2 FVKESK. CDR3 length equals 14 residues. The J segment lost 2 bases and the V segment lost 1 base, leaving 2 bases of the junction unmatched.

V usage is TRBV29-1 and J usage is TRBJ2-5, with a weak D call TRBD1 (5 bases). The end of the DNA fits TRBJ2-7 better, so the J call may be wrong. The germline gives CDR1 SQVTM, CDR2 ANQGSEA. The CDR3 is 15 amino acids. CDR3 amino acids: CSVGGRAGVSYEQYF. The CDR3 DNA sequence: TGCAGCGTTGGGGGCAGGGCAGGAGTGTCCTACGAGCAGTACTTC.

This clone is categorized as medium-sized. V is TRBV19 and J is TRBJ1-2; 10 nucleotides line up with TRBD1. Germline CDR1 LNHDA, CDR2 SQIVND (reference sequence). The CDR3 totals 14 residues. J was trimmed by 2 bases and V by 7 bases; bases with no gene match: 4. CDR3 nucleotide sequence: TGTGCCAGTACCCGACAGGGGGCAAACTATGGCTACACCTTC. Translating it yields CASTRQGANYGYTF.

The genes are TRBV5-1 and TRBJ2-3; TRBD2 is a possible D gene (6 bases). The CDR3 has 15 amino acids. With 1 base removed from V and 3 bases from J, the gap between germline ends came to 12 bases. Germline loops: CDR1 SGHRS, CDR2 YFSETQ. The CDR3 spells CASSLTYGRTDTQYF. The CDR3 coding sequence is TGCGCCAGCAGCTTGACCTACGGGAGAACAGATACGCAGTATTTT.

This chain connects TRBV7-6 to TRBJ2-1; weak D call: TRBD1 (6 bases). Germline CDR1 reads SGHVS; CDR2 reads FNYEAQ. The length of the CDR3 is 14 residues. Trimming shortened V by 5 bases and J by 4 bases, and 12 bases separated the two germline ends. This CDR3 reads CASSQAQGYNEQFF. DNA of the CDR3: TGTGCCAGCAGCCAAGCACAGGGATACAATGAGCAGTTCTTC.